This T cell receptor beta chain was observed in a study of T cells after yellow fever vaccination. Study outcomes and limitations: The study found a weaker secondary response that peaked faster, day 5 versus 15.

Trimming left V 8 bases short and J 3 bases short, with 11 bases between. The CDR3 runs to 13 residues. Germline V gives CDR1 MNHEY, CDR2 SVGEGT. This clonotype was observed at least ten times. Antigen: not known. The authors made TCR cDNA by 5'RACE template switching, adding a universal primer site and UMIs. TCRdb ran MiXCR on the 5' RACE reads and lists one entry per CDR3 protein. The sample yields roughly 120,000 distinct CDR3 sequences, roughly 6.7% seen once. This material consisted of CD4+ T cells sorted from PBMCs, taken around 10 days after the first yellow fever vaccination. The receptor was derived from a man between 18 and 29 years old who received the YFV17D yellow fever vaccine. The chain combines TRBV6-2 or TRBV6-3 with TRBJ1-5; a weak D match, TRBD1 (5 bases). The CDR3 nucleotides are TGTGCCAGCGTCCGACAGCTCAATCAGCCCCAGCATTTT. Residues: CASVRQLNQPQHF.